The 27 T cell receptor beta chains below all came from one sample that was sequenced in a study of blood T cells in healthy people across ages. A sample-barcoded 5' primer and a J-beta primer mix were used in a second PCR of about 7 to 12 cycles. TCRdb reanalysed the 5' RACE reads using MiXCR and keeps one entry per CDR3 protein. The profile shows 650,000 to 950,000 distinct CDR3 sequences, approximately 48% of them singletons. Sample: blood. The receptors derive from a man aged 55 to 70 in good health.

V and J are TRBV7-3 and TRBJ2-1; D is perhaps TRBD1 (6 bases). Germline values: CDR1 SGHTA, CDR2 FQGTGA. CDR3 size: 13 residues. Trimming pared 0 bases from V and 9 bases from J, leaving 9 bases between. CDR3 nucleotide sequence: TGTGCCAGCAGCTTAACAGGGGGTACTGAGCAGTTCTTC. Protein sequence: CASSLTGGTEQFF.

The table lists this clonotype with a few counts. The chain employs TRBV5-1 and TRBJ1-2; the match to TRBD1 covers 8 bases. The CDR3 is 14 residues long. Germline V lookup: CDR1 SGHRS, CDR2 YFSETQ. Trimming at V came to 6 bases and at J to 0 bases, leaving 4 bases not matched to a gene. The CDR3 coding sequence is TGCGCCAGCACCAGGGACAGGCCTAACTATGGCTACACCTTC. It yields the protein CASTRDRPNYGYTF.

This chain's CDR3 is CSAPDGQNYGYTF. The CDR3 coding sequence is TGCAGCGCTCCGGACGGTCAAAACTATGGCTACACCTTC. The chain recombines TRBV29-1 with TRBJ1-2; D remains unclear. The V end was cut by 7 bases, the J end by 2 bases, with 14 bases between. CDR1 is SQVTM and CDR2 is ANQGSEA in the germline V gene. The CDR3 totals 13 residues.

CDR3 loop: CASSPGTVPNQPQHF. CDR3 nucleotide sequence: TGTGCCAGCAGCCCCGGGACAGTACCCAATCAGCCCCAGCATTTT. The rearrangement joins TRBV6-2 or TRBV6-3 to TRBJ1-5; the match to TRBD1 covers 7 bases. CDR1 and CDR2 (germline): MNHEY, SVGEGT. The V segment lost 6 bases and the J segment 3 bases; nucleotides outside the gene matches: 8. This CDR3 is 15 amino acids long.

CDR3 loop: CASSPTARASSGANVLTF. The CDR3 nucleotides are TGCGCCAGCAGCCCGACGGCCAGGGCCAGCTCTGGGGCCAACGTCCTGACTTTC. The V and J genes are TRBV5-1 and TRBJ2-6; possible D gene TRBD1, 5 bases. There are 18 residues in the CDR3. The V gene's germline CDR1 is SGHRS and CDR2 YFSETQ. The V and J ends lost 4 bases and 0 bases respectively, with 17 bases between them.

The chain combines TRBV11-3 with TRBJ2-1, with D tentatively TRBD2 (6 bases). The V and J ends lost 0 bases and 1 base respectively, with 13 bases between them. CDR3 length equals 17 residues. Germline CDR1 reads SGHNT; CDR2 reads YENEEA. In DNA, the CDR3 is TGTGCCAGCAGCTTAGATCTGCGGGGAACATCCTACAATGAGCAGTTCTTC. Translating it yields CASSLDLRGTSYNEQFF.

CDR3 region: CSASRRATGGTGELFF. The CDR3 DNA is TGCAGTGCTAGCCGCCGCGCCACAGGGGGCACCGGGGAGCTGTTTTTT. This chain connects TRBV20-1 to TRBJ2-2; 8 nucleotides line up with TRBD1. The J segment lost 4 bases and the V segment lost 3 bases, leaving 10 bases of the junction unmatched. Looked up from germline, CDR1 is DFQATT and CDR2 is SNEGSKA (reference sequence). CDR3 length: 16 residues.

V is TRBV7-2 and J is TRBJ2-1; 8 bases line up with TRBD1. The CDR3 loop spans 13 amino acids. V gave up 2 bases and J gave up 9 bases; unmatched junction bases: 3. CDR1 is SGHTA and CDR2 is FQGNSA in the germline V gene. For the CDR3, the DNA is TGTGCCAGCAGCTTACCAGACAGGGGTGAGCAGTTCTTC. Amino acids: CASSLPDRGEQFF.

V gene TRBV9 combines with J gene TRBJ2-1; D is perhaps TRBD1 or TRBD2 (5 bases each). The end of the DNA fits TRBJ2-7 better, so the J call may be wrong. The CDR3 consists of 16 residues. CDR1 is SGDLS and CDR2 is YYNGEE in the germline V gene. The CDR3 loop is CASKPGTPSSYNEQYF. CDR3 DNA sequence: TGTGCCAGCAAACCCGGGACCCCAAGCTCCTACAATGAGCAGTACTTC.

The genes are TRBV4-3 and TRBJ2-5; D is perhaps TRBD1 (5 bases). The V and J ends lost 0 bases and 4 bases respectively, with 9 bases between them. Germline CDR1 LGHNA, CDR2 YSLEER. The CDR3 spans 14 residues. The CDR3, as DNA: TGCGCCAGCAGCCAAGATTACAGGTCAGAGACCCAGTACTTC. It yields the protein CASSQDYRSETQYF.

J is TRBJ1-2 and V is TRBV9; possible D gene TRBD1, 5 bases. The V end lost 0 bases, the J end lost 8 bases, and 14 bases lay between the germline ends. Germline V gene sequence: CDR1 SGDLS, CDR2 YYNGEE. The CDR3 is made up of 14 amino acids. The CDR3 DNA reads TGTGCCAGCAGCGTAGATAGGGGTGAAGGCGGCTACACCTTC. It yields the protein CASSVDRGEGGYTF.

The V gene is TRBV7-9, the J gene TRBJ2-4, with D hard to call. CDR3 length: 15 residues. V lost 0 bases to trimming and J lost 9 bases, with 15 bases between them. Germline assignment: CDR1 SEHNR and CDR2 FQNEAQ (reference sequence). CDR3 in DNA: TGTGCCAGCAGCTTAGCGCTAGGGTCAGAAGGCATTCAGTACTTC. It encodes CASSLALGSEGIQYF.

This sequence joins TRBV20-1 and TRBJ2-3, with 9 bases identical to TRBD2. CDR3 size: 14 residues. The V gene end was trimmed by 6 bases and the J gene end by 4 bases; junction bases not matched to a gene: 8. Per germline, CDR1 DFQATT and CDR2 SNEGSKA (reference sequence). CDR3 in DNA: TGCAGTGCGCTAGCTAGCGGGGAAGCAGATACGCAGTATTTT. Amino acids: CSALASGEADTQYF.

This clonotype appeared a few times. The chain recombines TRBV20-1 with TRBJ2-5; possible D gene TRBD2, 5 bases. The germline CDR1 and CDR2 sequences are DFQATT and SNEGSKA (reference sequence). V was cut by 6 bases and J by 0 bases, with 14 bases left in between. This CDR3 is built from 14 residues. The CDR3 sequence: CSAVPGVYQETQYF. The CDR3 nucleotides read TGCAGTGCGGTTCCCGGGGTGTACCAAGAGACCCAGTACTTC.

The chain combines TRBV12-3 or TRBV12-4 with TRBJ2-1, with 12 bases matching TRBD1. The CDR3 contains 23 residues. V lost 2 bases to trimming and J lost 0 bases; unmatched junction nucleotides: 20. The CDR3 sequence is CASSLNLGWRDRGPPSSYNEQFF. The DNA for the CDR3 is TGTGCCAGCAGTTTAAATCTGGGGTGGAGGGACAGGGGGCCACCGAGCTCCTACAATGAGCAGTTCTTC.

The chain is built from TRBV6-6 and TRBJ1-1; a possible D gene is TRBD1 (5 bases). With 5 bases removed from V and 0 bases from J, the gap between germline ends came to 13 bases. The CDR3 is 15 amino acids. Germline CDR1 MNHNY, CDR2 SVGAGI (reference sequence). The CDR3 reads CASSEIPGLNTEAFF. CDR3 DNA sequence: TGTGCCAGCAGTGAGATCCCGGGACTGAACACTGAAGCTTTCTTT.

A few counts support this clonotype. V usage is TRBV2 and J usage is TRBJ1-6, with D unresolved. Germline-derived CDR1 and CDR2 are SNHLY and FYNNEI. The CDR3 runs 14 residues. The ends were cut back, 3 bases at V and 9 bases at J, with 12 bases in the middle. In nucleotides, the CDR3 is TGTGCCAGCAGTGAGTCTTTATACCTTTCACCCCTCCACTTT. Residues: CASSESLYLSPLHF.

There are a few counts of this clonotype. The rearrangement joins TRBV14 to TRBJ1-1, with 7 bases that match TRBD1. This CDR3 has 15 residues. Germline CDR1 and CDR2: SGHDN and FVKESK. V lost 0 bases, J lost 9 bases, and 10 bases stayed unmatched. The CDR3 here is CASSQDWRGTEKAFF. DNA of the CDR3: TGTGCCAGCAGCCAAGATTGGAGAGGGACAGAGAAAGCTTTCTTT.

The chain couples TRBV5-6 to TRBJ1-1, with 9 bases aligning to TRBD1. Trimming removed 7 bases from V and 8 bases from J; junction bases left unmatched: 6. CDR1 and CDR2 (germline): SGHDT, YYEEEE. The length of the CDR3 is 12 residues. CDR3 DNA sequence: TGTGCCAGCGCGGGACAGGGCCGGGAAGCTTTCTTT. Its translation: CASAGQGREAFF.

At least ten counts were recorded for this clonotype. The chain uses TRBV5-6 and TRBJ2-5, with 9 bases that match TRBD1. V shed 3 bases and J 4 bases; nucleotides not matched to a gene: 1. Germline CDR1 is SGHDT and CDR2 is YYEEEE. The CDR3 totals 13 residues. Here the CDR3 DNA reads TGTGCCAGCAGCTGGGGACAGGGAGAGACCCAGTACTTC. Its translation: CASSWGQGETQYF.

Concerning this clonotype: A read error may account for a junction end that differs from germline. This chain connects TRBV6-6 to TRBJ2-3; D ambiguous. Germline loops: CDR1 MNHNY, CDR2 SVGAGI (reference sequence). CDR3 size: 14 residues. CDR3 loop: CASSYQLRRDAQYF. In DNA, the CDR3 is TGTGCCAGCAGTTATCAGCTGAGGAGAGATGCGCAGTATTTT.

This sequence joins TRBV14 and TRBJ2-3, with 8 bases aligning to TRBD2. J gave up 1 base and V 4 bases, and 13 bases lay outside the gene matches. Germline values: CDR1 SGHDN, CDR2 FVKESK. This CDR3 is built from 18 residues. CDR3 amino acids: CASSRGRVAGKGTDTQYF. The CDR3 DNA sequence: TGTGCCAGCAGCCGAGGAAGAGTAGCGGGAAAAGGCACAGATACGCAGTATTTT.

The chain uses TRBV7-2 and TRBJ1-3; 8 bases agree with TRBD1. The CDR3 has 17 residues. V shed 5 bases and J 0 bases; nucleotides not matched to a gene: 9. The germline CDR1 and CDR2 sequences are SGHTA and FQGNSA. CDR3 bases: TGTGCCAGCAGCCCGAGGACAGGGACCCTCTCTGGAAACACCATATATTTT. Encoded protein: CASSPRTGTLSGNTIYF.

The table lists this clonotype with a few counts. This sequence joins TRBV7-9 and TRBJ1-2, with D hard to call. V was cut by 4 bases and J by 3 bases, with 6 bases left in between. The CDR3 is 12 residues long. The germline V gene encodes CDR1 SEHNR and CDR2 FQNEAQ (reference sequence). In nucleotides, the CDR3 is TGTGCCAGCAGCTCCAGTCACTATGGCTACACCTTC. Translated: CASSSSHYGYTF.

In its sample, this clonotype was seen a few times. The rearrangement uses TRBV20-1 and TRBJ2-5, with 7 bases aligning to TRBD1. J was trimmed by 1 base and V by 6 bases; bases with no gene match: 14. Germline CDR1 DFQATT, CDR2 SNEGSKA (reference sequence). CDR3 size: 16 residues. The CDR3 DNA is TGCAGTGCACCGACAGGGTGGCAATTAGGCCAAGAGACCCAGTACTTC. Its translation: CSAPTGWQLGQETQYF.

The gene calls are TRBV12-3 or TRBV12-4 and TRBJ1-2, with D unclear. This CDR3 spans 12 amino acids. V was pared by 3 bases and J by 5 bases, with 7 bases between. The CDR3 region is CASSFATYGYTF. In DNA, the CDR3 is TGTGCCAGCAGTTTCGCCACGTATGGCTACACCTTC.

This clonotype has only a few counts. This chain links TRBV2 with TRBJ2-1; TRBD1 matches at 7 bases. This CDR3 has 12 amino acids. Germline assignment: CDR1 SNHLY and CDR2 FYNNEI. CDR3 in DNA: TGTGGCCTACAGGGGTCCTACAATGAGCAGTTCTTC. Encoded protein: CGLQGSYNEQFF.